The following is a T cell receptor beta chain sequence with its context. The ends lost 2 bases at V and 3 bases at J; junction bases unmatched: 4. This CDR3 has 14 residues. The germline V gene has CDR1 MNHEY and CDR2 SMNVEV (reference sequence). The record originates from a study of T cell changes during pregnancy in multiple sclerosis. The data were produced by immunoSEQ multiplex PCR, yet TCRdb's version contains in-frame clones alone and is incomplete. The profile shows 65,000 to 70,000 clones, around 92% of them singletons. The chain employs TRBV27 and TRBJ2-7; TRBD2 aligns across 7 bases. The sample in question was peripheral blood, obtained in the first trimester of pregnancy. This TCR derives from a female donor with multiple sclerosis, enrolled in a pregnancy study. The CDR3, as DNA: TGTGCCAGCAGTTTAAGCGGGGCTAACTACGAGCAGTACTTC. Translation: CASSLSGANYEQYF.